This T cell receptor (beta chain) stems from a study of control samples from healthy donors and cancer patients. CDR1 SGHTA and CDR2 FQGNSA come from the germline V gene. The CDR3 runs to 16 residues. The V gene end was trimmed by 4 bases and the J gene end by 7 bases; junction bases not matched to a gene: 6. Using immunoSEQ multiplex PCR, the repertoire was profiled, and TCRdb retains in-frame clones only, with some absent. The sample consists of some 49,000 clones, over 85% of them appearing once. The gene calls are TRBV7-2 and TRBJ2-5; 16 nucleotides line up with TRBD2. Sequences were obtained from PBMCs. This clonotype was obtained from a man aged 25 to 45 with colorectal cancer. As DNA, the CDR3 is TGTGCCAGCAGCTCCGGGACTAGCGGGGGGGCCTGGACCCAGTACTTC. Translated, it gives CASSSGTSGGAWTQYF.